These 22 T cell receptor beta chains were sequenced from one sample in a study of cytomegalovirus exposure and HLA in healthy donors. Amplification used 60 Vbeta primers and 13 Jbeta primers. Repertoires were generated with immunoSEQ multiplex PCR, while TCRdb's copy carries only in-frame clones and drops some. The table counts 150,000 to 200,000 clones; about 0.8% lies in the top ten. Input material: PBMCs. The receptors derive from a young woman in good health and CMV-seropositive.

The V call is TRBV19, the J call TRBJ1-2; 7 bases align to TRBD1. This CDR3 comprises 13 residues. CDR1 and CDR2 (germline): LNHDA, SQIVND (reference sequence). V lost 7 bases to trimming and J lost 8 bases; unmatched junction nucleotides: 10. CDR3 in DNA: TGTGCCAGTAACCTCGACAGGGACCGGGGCTACACCTTC. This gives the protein CASNLDRDRGYTF.

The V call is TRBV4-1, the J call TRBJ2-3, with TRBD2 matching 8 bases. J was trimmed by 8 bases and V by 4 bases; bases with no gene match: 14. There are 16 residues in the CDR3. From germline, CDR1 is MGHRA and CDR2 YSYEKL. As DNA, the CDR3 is TGCGCCAGCAGCCGCCTAATTCGGGGGGGGCCGGGTACGCAGTATTTT. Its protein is CASSRLIRGGPGTQYF.

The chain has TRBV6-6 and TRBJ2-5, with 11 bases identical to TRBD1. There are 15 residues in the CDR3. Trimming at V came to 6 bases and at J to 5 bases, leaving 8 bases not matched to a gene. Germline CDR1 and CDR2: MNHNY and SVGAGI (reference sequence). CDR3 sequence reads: CASRRGQGERETQYF. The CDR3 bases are TGTGCCAGCAGGCGGGGACAGGGGGAGCGTGAGACCCAGTACTTC.

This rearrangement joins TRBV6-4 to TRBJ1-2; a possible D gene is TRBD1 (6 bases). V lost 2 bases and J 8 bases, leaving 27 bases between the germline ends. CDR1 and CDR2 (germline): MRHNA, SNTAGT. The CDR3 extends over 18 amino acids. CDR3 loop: CASSDPAYMTGPVEGYTF. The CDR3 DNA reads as TGTGCCAGCAGTGACCCTGCCTATATGACAGGACCGGTGGAAGGCTACACCTTC.

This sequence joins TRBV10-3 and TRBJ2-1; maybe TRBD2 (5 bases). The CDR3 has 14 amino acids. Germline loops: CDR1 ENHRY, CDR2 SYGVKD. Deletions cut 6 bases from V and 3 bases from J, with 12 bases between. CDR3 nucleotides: TGTGCCATCAGGTTTAGCGAGGTCTACAATGAGCAGTTCTTC. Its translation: CAIRFSEVYNEQFF.

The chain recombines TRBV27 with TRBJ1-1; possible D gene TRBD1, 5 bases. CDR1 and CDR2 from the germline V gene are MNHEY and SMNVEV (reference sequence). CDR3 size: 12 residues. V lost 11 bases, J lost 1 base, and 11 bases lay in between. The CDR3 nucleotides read TGTGCCTCCCTCCAGGGGAACACTGAAGCTTTCTTT. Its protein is CASLQGNTEAFF.

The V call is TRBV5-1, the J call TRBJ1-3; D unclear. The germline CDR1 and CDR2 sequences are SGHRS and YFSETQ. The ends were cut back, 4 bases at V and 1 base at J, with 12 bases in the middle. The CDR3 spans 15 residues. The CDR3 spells CASSQDSQSGNTIYF. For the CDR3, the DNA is TGCGCCAGCAGCCAGGACTCCCAATCTGGAAACACCATATATTTT.

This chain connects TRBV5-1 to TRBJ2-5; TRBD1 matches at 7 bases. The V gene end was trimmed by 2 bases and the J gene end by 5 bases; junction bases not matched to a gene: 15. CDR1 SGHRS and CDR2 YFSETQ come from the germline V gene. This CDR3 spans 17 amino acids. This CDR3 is CASSFNSRGGRDETQYF. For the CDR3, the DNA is TGCGCCAGCAGCTTTAACAGTAGAGGGGGCCGTGACGAGACCCAGTACTTC. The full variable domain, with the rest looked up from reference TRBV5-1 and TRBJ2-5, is KAGVTQTPRYLIKTRGQQVTLSCSPISGHRSVSWYQQTPGQGLQFLFEYFSETQRNKGNFPGRFSGRQFSNSRSEMNVSTLELGDSALYLCASSFNSRGGRDETQYFGPGTRLLVL.

The CDR3, as DNA: TGTGCCAGTAGTATTCCAGGGGGAGGCAATCAGCCCCAGCATTTT. Protein: CASSIPGGGNQPQHF. This sequence joins TRBV19 and TRBJ1-5, with 7 bases aligning to TRBD1. This CDR3 region has 15 residues. Germline V gives CDR1 LNHDA, CDR2 SQIVND (reference sequence). Trimming at V came to 3 bases and at J to 2 bases, leaving 4 bases not matched to a gene.

The CDR3 here is CASSSDSYEQYF. The CDR3 nucleotides read TGTGCCAGCAGCTCCGACAGCTACGAGCAGTACTTC. V and J are TRBV11-1 and TRBJ2-7; possible D gene TRBD1, 5 bases. The CDR3 runs to 12 residues. Per the germline V gene, CDR1 is SGHAT and CDR2 is FQDESV (reference sequence). Trimming cost V 4 bases and J 3 bases, with 7 bases left between them.

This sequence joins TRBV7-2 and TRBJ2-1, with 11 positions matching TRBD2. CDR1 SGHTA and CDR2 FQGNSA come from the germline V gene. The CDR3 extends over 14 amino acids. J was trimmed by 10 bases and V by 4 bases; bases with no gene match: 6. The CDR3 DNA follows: TGTGCCAGCAGCTATAGCGGGGGGGCCGGAGAGCAGTTCTTC. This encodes CASSYSGGAGEQFF.

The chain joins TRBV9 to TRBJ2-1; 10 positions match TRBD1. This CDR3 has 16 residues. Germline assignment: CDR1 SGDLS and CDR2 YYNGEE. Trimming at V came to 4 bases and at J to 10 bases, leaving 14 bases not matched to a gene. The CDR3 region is CASSPRTGTGVEEQFF. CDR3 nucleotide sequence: TGTGCCAGCAGCCCCCGAACCGGGACAGGGGTAGAGGAGCAGTTCTTC.

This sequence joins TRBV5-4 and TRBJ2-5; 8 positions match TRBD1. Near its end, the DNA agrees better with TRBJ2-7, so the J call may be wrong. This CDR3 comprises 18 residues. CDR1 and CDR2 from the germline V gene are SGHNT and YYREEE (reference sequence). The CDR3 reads CASSLGTGLYRGTYEQYF. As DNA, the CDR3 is TGTGCCAGCAGCTTGGGGACAGGGTTGTATCGAGGGACCTACGAGCAGTACTTC.

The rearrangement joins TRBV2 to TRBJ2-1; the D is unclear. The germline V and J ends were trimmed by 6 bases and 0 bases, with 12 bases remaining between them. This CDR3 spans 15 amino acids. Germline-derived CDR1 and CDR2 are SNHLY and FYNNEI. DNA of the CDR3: TGTGCCAGCAGACGTTCAGCGATCTCCTACAATGAGCAGTTCTTC. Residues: CASRRSAISYNEQFF.

The CDR3 region has the DNA TGTGCCAGCAGTGACAGGGGGCAGGATGAAAAACTGTTTTTT. Encoded protein: CASSDRGQDEKLFF. V and J are TRBV2 and TRBJ1-4; 8 nucleotides line up with TRBD1. Germline-derived CDR1 and CDR2 are SNHLY and FYNNEI. This CDR3 has 14 amino acids. V was clipped by 3 bases and J by 6 bases; unmatched bases: 3.

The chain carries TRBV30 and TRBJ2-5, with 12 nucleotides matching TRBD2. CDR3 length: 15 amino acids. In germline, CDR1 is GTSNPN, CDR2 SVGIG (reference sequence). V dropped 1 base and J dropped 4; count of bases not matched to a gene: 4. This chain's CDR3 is CAWSALAGGRETQYF. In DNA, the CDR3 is TGTGCCTGGAGTGCACTAGCGGGAGGTCGAGAGACCCAGTACTTC.

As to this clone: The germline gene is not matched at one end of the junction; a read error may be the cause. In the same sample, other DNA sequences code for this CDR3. The chain's CDR3 is CAWSSGLAGDTDTQYF. DNA of the CDR3: TGTGCCTGGAGTTCAGGTTTAGCGGGAGATACAGATACACAGTATTTT. The chain couples TRBV30 to TRBJ2-3; 9 bases fit TRBD2. The germline CDR1 and CDR2 sequences are GTSNPN and SVGIG (reference sequence). This CDR3 has 16 residues.

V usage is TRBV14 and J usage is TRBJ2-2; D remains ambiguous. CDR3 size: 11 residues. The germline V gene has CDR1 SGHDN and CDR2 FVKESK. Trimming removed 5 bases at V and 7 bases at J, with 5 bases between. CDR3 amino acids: CASSFIGELFF. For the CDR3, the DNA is TGTGCCAGCAGCTTTATCGGGGAGCTGTTTTTT. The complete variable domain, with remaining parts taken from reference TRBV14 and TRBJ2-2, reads EAGVTQFPSHSVIEKGQTVTLRCDPISGHDNLYWYRRVMGKEIKFLLHFVKESKQDESGMPNNRFLAERTGGTYSTLKVQPAELEDSGVYFCASSFIGELFFGEGSRLTVL.

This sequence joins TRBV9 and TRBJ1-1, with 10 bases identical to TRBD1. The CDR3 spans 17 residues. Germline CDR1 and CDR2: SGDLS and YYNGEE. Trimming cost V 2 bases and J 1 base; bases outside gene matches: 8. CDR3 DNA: TGTGCCAGCAGCGTCGGGACAGGGGCTGATAGGAACACTGAAGCTTTCTTT. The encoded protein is CASSVGTGADRNTEAFF.

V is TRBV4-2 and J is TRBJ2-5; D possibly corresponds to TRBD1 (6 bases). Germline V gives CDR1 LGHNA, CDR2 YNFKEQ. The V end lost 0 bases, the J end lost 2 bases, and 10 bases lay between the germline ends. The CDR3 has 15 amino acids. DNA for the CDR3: TGTGCCAGCAGCCAAGATCGGGACACACAAGAGACCCAGTACTTC. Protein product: CASSQDRDTQETQYF.

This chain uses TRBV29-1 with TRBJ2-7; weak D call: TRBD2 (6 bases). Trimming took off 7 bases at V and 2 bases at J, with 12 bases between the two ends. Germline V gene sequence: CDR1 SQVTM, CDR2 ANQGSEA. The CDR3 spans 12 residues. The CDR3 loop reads CSAPGAPYEQYF. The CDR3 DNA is TGCAGCGCCCCGGGAGCACCCTACGAGCAGTACTTC.

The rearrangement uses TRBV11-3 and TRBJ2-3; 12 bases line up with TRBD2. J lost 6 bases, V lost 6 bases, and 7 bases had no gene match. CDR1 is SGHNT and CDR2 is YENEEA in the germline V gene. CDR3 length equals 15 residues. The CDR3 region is CASSSSGGAADTQYF. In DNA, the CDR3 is TGTGCCAGCAGTTCTAGCGGGGGGGCAGCTGATACGCAGTATTTT.